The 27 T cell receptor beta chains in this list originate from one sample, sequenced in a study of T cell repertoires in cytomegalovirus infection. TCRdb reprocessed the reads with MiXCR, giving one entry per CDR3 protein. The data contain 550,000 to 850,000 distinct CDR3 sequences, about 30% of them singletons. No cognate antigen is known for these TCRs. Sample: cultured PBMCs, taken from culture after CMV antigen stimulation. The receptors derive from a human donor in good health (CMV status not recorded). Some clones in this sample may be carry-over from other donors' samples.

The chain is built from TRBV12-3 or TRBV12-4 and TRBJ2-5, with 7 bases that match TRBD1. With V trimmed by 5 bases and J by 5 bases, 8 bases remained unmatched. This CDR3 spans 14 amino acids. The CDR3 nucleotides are TGTGCCAGCAGTACTGACAGGGTTCAGGAGACCCAGTACTTC. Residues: CASSTDRVQETQYF.

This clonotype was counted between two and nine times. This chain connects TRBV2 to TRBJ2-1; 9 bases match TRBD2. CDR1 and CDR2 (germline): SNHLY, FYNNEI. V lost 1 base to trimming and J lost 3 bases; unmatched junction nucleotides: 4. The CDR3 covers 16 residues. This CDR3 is CASSEVRLAVYNEQFF. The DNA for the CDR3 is TGTGCCAGCAGTGAAGTTAGACTAGCGGTCTACAATGAGCAGTTCTTC.

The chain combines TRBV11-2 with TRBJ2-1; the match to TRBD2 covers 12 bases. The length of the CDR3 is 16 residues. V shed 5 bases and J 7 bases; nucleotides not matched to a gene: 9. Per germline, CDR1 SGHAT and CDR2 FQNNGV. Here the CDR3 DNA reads TGTGCCAGCAGCCCAAGTCTAGCGGGGGGGCTGAATGAGCAGTTCTTC. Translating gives CASSPSLAGGLNEQFF.

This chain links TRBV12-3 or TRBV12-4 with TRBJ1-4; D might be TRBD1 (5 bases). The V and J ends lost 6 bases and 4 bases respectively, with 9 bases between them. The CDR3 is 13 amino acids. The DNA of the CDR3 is TGTGCCAGCAGGGGACCGATTAATGAAAAACTGTTTTTT. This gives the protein CASRGPINEKLFF.

The CDR3 bases are TGCGCCAGCAGTCATCCCGGGGCCCAAGAGACCCAGTACTTC. Residues: CASSHPGAQETQYF. The chain recombines TRBV23-1 with TRBJ2-5; the D gene could be TRBD1 or TRBD2 (5 bases each). TRBV23-1 is an ORF, and what it does is uncertain. The germline V and J ends were trimmed by 3 bases and 1 base, with 9 bases remaining between them. The length of the CDR3 is 14 residues.

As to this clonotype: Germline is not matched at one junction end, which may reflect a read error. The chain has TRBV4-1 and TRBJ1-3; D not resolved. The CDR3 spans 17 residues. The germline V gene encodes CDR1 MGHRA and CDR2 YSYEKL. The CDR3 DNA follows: TGTGCCAGCAGCCAAGCTTCGGATGGGGTTGCAGGAAACACCATATATTTT. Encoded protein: CASSQASDGVAGNTIYF.

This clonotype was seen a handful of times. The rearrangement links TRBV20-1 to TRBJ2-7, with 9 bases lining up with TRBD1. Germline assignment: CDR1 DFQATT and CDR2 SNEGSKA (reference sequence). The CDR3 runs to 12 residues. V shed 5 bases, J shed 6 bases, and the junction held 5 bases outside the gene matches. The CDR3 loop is CSAPGQGFEQYF. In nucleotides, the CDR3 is TGCAGTGCTCCGGGACAGGGATTCGAGCAGTACTTC.

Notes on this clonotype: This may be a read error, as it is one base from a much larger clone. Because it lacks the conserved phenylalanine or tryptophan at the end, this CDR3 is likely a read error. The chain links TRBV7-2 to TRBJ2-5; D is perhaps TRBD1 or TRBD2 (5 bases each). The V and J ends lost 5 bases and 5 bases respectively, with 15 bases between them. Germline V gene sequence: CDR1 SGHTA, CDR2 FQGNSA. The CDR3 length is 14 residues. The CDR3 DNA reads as TGTGCCAGCAGCCCAGTGGGGACCAGGGAGACCCAGTACTTG. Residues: CASSPVGTRETQYL.

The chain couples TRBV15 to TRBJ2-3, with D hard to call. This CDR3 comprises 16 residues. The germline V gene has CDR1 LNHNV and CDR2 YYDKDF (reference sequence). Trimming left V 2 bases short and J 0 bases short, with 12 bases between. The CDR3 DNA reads TGTGCCACCAGCAGACAACGTACCACTAGCACAGATACGCAGTATTTT. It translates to CATSRQRTTSTDTQYF.

The CDR3 DNA is TGTGCCAGCTCATACCGACAGGTTCGCACAGATACGCAGTATTTT. Encoded protein: CASSYRQVRTDTQYF. The chain recombines TRBV6-2 or TRBV6-3 with TRBJ2-3; D perhaps matches TRBD1 (6 bases). The CDR3 length is 15 residues. CDR1 and CDR2 from the germline V gene are MNHEY and SVGEGT. Trimming took 8 bases from V and 1 from J, leaving 16 bases between them.

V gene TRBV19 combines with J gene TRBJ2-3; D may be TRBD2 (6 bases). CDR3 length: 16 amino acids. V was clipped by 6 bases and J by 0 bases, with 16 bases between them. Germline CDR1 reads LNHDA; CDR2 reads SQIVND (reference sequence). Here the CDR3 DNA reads TGTGCCAGTAGCGGGACTTCTCACCCTAGCACAGATACGCAGTATTTT. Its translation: CASSGTSHPSTDTQYF.

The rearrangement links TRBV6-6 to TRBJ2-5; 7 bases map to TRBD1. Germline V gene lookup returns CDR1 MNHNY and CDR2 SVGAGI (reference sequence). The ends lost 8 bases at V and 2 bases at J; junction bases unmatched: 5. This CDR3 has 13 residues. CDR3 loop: CASAWDRQETQYF. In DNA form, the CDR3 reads TGTGCCAGCGCCTGGGACAGACAAGAGACCCAGTACTTC.

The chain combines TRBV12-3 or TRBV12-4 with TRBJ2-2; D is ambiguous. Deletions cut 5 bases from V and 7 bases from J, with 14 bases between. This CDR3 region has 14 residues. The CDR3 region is CASSVSPLVGELFF. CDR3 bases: TGTGCCAGCAGTGTATCTCCCCTAGTCGGGGAGCTGTTTTTT.

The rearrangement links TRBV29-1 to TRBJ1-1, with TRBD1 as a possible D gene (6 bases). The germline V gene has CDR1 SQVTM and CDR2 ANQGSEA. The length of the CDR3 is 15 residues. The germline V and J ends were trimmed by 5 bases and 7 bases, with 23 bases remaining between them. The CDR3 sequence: CSVLGPRQAANEAFF. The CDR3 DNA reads TGCAGCGTTTTGGGACCTCGACAGGCCGCAAATGAAGCTTTCTTT.

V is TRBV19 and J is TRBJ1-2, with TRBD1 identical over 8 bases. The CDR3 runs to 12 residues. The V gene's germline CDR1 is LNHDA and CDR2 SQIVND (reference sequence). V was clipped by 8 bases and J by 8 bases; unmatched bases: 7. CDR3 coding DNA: TGTGCCAGTCGACAGGGGTTAGAGGGCTACACCTTC. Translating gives CASRQGLEGYTF.

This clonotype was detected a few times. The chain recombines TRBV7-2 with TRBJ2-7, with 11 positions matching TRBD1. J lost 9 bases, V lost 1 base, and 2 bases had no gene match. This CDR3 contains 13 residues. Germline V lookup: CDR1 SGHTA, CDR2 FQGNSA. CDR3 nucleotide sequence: TGTGCCAGCAGCTTAGAGGACAGGGGGCTGCAGTACTTC. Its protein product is CASSLEDRGLQYF.

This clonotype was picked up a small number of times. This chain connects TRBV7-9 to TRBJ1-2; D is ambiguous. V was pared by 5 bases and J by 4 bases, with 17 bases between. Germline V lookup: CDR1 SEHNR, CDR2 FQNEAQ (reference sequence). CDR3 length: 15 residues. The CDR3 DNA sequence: TGTGCCAGCAGCGACCCATCCGGGGTAGGCTATGGCTACACCTTC. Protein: CASSDPSGVGYGYTF.

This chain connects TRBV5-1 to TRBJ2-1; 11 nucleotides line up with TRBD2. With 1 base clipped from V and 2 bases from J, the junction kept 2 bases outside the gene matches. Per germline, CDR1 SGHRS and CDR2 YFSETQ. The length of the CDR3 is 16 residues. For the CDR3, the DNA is TGCGCCAGCAGCTTGACTAGCGGGAGACCCTACAATGAGCAGTTCTTC. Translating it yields CASSLTSGRPYNEQFF.

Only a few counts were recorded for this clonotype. The CDR3 region has the DNA TGTGCCAGCAGCTTTCGACAGGGGGCCTACGAGCAGTACTTC. Its translation is CASSFRQGAYEQYF. This chain links TRBV7-6 with TRBJ2-7, with 9 nucleotides matching TRBD1. The V and J ends lost 3 bases and 2 bases, in that order; junction bases with no gene match: 2. This CDR3 is 14 amino acids long. In germline, CDR1 is SGHVS, CDR2 FNYEAQ.

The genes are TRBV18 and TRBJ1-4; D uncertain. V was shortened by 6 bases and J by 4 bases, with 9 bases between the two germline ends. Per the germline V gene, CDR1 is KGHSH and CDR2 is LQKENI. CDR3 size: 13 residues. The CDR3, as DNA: TGTGCCAGCTCTCCCCTGGGTAATGAAAAACTGTTTTTT. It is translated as CASSPLGNEKLFF.

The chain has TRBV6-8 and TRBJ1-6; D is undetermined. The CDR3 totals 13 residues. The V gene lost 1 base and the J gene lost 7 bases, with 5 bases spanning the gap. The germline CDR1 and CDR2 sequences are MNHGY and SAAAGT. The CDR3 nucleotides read TGTGCCAGCAGTTACTATAGGAATTCACCCCTCCACTTT. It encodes CASSYYRNSPLHF.

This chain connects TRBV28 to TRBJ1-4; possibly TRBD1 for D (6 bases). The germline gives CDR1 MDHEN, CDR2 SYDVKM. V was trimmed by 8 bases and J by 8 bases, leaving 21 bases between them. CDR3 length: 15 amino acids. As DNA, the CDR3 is TGTGCCAGCCGACCCCTCCAGGGGCTTTACGAAAAACTGTTTTTT. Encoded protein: CASRPLQGLYEKLFF.

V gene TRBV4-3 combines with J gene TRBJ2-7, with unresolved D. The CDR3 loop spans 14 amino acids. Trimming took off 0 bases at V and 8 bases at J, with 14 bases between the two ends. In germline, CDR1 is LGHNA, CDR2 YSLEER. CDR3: CASSQDSQRVQQYF. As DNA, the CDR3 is TGCGCCAGCAGCCAAGATTCGCAACGGGTTCAGCAGTACTTC.

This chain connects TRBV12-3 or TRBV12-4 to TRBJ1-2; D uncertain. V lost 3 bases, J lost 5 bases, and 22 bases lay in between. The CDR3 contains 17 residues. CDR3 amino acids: CASSFNDRTGSRYGYTF. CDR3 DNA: TGTGCCAGCAGTTTTAACGACCGGACCGGCTCTAGGTATGGCTACACCTTC.

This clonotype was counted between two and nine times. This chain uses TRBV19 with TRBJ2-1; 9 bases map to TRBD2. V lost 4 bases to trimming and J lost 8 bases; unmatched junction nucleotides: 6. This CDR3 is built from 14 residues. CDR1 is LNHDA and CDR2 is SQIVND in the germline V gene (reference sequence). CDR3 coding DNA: TGTGCCAGTAGTACTGTAGCGGGAGCACATGAGCAGTTCTTC. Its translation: CASSTVAGAHEQFF. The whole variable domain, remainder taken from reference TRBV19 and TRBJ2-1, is DGGITQSPKYLFRKEGQNVTLSCEQNLNHDAMYWYRQDPGQGLRLIYYSQIVNDFQKGDIAEGYSVSREKKESFPLTVTSAQKNPTAFYLCASSTVAGAHEQFFGPGTRLTVL.

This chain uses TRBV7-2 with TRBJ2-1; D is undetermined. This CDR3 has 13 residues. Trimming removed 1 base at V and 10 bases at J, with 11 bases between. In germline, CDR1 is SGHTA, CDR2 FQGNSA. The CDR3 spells CASSLGRRREQFF. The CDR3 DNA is TGTGCCAGCAGCTTAGGCAGGCGGCGCGAGCAGTTCTTC.

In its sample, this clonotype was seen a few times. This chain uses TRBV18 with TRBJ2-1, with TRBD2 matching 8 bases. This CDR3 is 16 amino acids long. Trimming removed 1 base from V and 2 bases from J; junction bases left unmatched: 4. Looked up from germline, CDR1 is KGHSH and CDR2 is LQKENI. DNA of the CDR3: TGTGCCAGCTCACCACAAGGCGGGAGGACCTACAATGAGCAGTTCTTC. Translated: CASSPQGGRTYNEQFF.